This record concerns one T cell receptor beta chain sequence. What antigen it recognizes has not been identified. No qualities accompany the bases; no much larger clone lies one base away. Participants in the prospective study were aged about 18 to 95 years, lived in 20 to 30 United States geographic areas, and enrolled through a virtual design. To assign participants to cohorts, the prospective study relied on clinical history that participants themselves reported in a screening survey and a study questionnaire. Mobile phlebotomists in the prospective study collected whole blood, serum and a nasopharyngeal or oropharyngeal swab from every participant. Over a roughly 2-month period, participants in the prospective study had the option of providing additional blood draws and questionnaires. Before DNA extraction, blood samples from the prospective study were shipped at room temperature or frozen.

The immunoSEQ Assay, a bias-controlled multiplex PCR, was used to amplify TCRbeta CDR3 regions from genomic DNA. Processing in the source paper ran as follows. Within the assay, amplification of reference gene primers was used to estimate how many nucleated cells each sample contained. To quantify the absolute abundance of each unique TCRbeta CDR3 rearrangement, sequence reads were collapsed and filtered. Productive Simpson clonality was computed per sample as the square root of Simpson's diversity index over productive rearrangements. TCRdb re-hosts the immuneACCESS table, in-frame sequences only. Its copies lack some clones; in the studies checked, an unresolved V gene accounts for under half of them, and the cause for the rest is not known. V, J and clone size reflect that table, while D and trimming were determined from the DNA. In this sample the table shows some 180,000 clones, 70% to 80% of which occur a single time. Around 20% of the sample comes from the top ten.

These data are taken from a study of blood T cell repertoires in COVID-19 (dated by TCRdb to about 2020). The study in broad terms: For ImmuneRACE Cohort 3, a participant was defined as recovered based on two consecutive negative NP/OP PCR tests, clearance by a healthcare professional, or resolution of symptoms. Samples covering the acute and convalescent phases of COVID-19 were provided by collaborators in the United States, Italy and Spain. The prospective study material was composed of cDNA or gDNA derived from T cells, B-cell-depleted T cells, or PBMCs. Deeply sampled blood TCRbeta repertoires from subjects exposed to, actively infected with, or recovered from COVID-19 were included in the dataset. The repertoires were released in a freely available public database intended as a resource for research on the immune response to SARS-CoV-2. The samples were drawn from two sources: the first 160 participants of the ongoing ImmuneRACE study, and 1,200 or so subjects contributed by 6 global collaborators. The sample metadata nearly always contained a de-identified subject ID, COVID-19 status, age in years and sex. Where available, HLA class I and class II types were obtained from metadata supplied by the sample provider rather than from assay-based typing.

Points the paper makes about the study in general: The amount of clinical and demographic metadata varied by source and participant and was provided uncurated.

Based on the germline V gene (reference sequence), the CDR1 and CDR2 sequences are SGHNT and YYREEE. There are 14 amino acids in the CDR3, from cysteine to phenylalanine inclusive. Kept here is only the CDR3 DNA, which spans 42 bases and is read in frame from base 1. Relative to germline, V is 0 bases shorter and J is 7 bases shorter, with 10 bases between their ends. The V and J genes are TRBV5-4 and TRBJ2-2; TRBD1 is a possible D gene, resting on 6 matching bases. The material sequenced was PBMCs or T cells enriched from blood (not recorded which). This receptor was identified in a woman between 70 and 85 years old in a cohort exposed to, infected with or recovered from COVID-19 (not recorded which). For the CDR3, the sequence is CASSLDRAGGELFF. Here is the DNA: TGTGCCAGCAGCTTGGACAGGGCTGGCGGGGAGCTGTTTTTT.